This T cell receptor (beta chain) was profiled in a study of naive and memory T cell subsets. V shed 3 bases, J shed 12 bases, and the junction held 10 bases outside the gene matches. CDR1 is SQVTM and CDR2 is ANQGSEA in the germline V gene. The CDR3 covers 13 residues. This clonotype was recorded at least ten times. Its cognate antigen is unknown. A UMI-containing oligonucleotide was joined by 3' ligation to the TCR cDNA template. Adult healthy volunteers gave 2.5 ml peripheral blood for whole-blood RNA. Cells were not sorted; total RNA input targeted roughly 1 to 1000 ng. Study conclusions and caveats: Potentially, T cell activation and differentiation skew this RNA-based measurement.

Four PCR rounds used nested alpha and beta constant region primers plus the SP2 primer. Blood and skin TCR RNA was reverse transcribed with alpha and beta constant primers. TCRdb independently ran MiXCR on the 5' RACE reads; one entry per CDR3 protein. This sample yields around 48,000 distinct CDR3 sequences, of which around 5% are seen a single time; about 0.8% belongs to the top ten. The clonotype originates from a female donor in good health. The rearrangement joins TRBV29-1 to TRBJ2-1, with 8 bases fitting TRBD2. Written as DNA, the CDR3 is TGCAGCGTTGACGGGAGGGCCCTCGTTGCGCAGTTCTTC. Its translation: CSVDGRALVAQFF.